The 15 T cell receptor beta chains reported below all come from one sample, sequenced in a study of blood T cell repertoires in COVID-19. The protocol was immunoSEQ multiplex PCR, while the TCRdb copy is restricted to in-frame clones and leaves out a portion. The table includes 140,000 or so clones, around 87% detected once. Sample: peripheral blood. These receptors were taken from a human donor in a cohort sampled during active COVID-19.

This clone came up a few times. The rearrangement joins TRBV30 to TRBJ2-1; 11 nucleotides match TRBD1. Unmatched junction bases numbered 7, after V lost 4 bases and J lost 8 bases. The germline V gene has CDR1 GTSNPN and CDR2 SVGIG (reference sequence). CDR3 length: 14 residues. CDR3 DNA sequence: TGTGCCTGGACCCTGCGGACAGGGGGCGATGAGCAGTTCTTC. Translating gives CAWTLRTGGDEQFF. The entire variable domain, with the rest obtained from reference TRBV30 and TRBJ2-1, is as follows: SQTIHQWPATLVQPVGSPLSLECTVEGTSNPNLYWYRQAAGRGLQLLFYSVGIGQISSEVPQNLSASRPQDRQFILSSKKLLLSDSGFYLCAWTLRTGGDEQFFGPGTRLTVL.

The chain carries TRBV6-2 or TRBV6-3 and TRBJ2-5; 8 bases fit TRBD2. Germline CDR1 is MNHEY and CDR2 is SVGEGT. J gave up 7 bases and V 5 bases, and 12 bases lay outside the gene matches. The length of the CDR3 is 15 residues. The CDR3 sequence is CASSDPRLARGTQYF. The CDR3 region has the DNA TGTGCCAGCAGTGATCCTCGACTAGCGAGGGGGACCCAGTACTTC.

This clone was counted a few times. The chain combines TRBV30 with TRBJ1-2; D is possibly TRBD1 (6 bases). CDR1 and CDR2 from the germline V gene are GTSNPN and SVGIG (reference sequence). V lost 5 bases, J lost 7 bases, and 23 bases lay in between. This CDR3 has 15 residues. The CDR3 region has the DNA TGTGCCTGGTGGGATACGGTGGACAGACTCGCTGGCTACACCTTC. It translates to CAWWDTVDRLAGYTF.

This clone came up many times. The rearrangement uses TRBV28 and TRBJ1-1; D call uncertain. Germline V gene sequence: CDR1 MDHEN, CDR2 SYDVKM. CDR3 length equals 12 residues. V was cut by 6 bases and J by 6 bases, with 11 bases left in between. CDR3 DNA: TGTGCCAGCAGGAGACCCGGGGCTGAAGCTTTCTTT. This translates into CASRRPGAEAFF.

The J gene is TRBJ1-1, the V gene TRBV30; 7 nucleotides align to TRBD1. Germline loops: CDR1 GTSNPN, CDR2 SVGIG (reference sequence). V lost 4 bases to trimming and J lost 4 bases; unmatched junction nucleotides: 9. This CDR3 has 14 residues. The CDR3 DNA is TGTGCCTGGAAAGAAAGGGGGCGCGGCACTGAAGCTTTCTTT. Its protein is CAWKERGRGTEAFF.

The chain couples TRBV5-1 to TRBJ1-3; D is perhaps TRBD1 (5 bases). Trimming cost V 0 bases and J 0 bases, with 10 bases left between them. Germline-derived CDR1 and CDR2 are SGHRS and YFSETQ. The CDR3 length is 16 residues. In nucleotides, the CDR3 is TGCGCCAGCAGCTTGGATCAGGGTTACTCTGGAAACACCATATATTTT. Amino acid sequence: CASSLDQGYSGNTIYF.

This clone has just one count. The genes are TRBV27 and TRBJ2-7; the D is unclear. The V gene lost 2 bases and the J gene lost 3 bases, with 8 bases spanning the gap. Germline CDR1 MNHEY, CDR2 SMNVEV (reference sequence). The CDR3 is made up of 13 amino acids. The CDR3 DNA follows: TGTGCCAGCAGTTTAATGGCCCTCTACGAGCAGTACTTC. It specifies CASSLMALYEQYF.

CDR3 protein: CASSLRYDSGNTIYF. CDR3 nucleotides: TGTGCCAGCAGCCTACGCTACGACTCTGGAAACACCATATATTTT. J is TRBJ1-3 and V is TRBV28, with D hard to call. Trimming took off 6 bases at V and 0 bases at J, with 12 bases between the two ends. The CDR3 spans 15 residues. Germline assignment: CDR1 MDHEN and CDR2 SYDVKM.

The chain couples TRBV7-9 to TRBJ2-1; 10 positions match TRBD2. The CDR3 consists of 15 residues. The germline gives CDR1 SEHNR, CDR2 FQNEAQ (reference sequence). V dropped 1 base and J dropped 6; count of bases not matched to a gene: 3. CDR3 bases: TGTGCCAGCAGCTTAGGCACTAGCGGGGCCAATGAGCAGTTCTTC. It yields the protein CASSLGTSGANEQFF. Drawing the rest from reference TRBV7-9 and TRBJ2-1, the complete variable domain is DTGVSQNPRHKITKRGQNVTFRCDPISEHNRLYWYRQTLGQGPEFLTYFQNEAQLEKSRLLSDRFSAERPKGSFSTLEIQRTEQGDSAMYLCASSLGTSGANEQFFGPGTRLTVL.

V is TRBV29-1 and J is TRBJ1-3; D gene uncertain. The CDR3 loop spans 11 amino acids. Per germline, CDR1 SQVTM and CDR2 ANQGSEA. Trimming stripped 7 bases from V and 3 bases from J, with 7 bases between. The chain's CDR3 is CSASGGNTIYF. The CDR3 DNA sequence: TGCAGCGCCTCAGGTGGAAACACCATATATTTT.

The J gene is TRBJ2-7, the V gene TRBV6-2 or TRBV6-3, with 9 bases identical to TRBD2. The trim removed 6 bases at V and 1 base at J, leaving 7 bases unmatched. The CDR3 runs 15 residues. Germline V CDR1 and CDR2: MNHEY, SVGEGT. The CDR3 DNA follows: TGTGCCAGCAGCCTTAGCGGGGGCTCTTCCTACGAGCAGTACTTC. Translation: CASSLSGGSSYEQYF.

The V call is TRBV6-5, the J call TRBJ1-1, with 9 bases matching TRBD1. The junction had 8 bases not matched to a gene; V was cut back by 2 bases and J by 7 bases. CDR1 is MNHEY, CDR2 SVGAGI, per germline. There are 15 residues in the CDR3. CDR3: CASSYTGQGLSEAFF. In DNA, the CDR3 is TGTGCCAGCAGTTACACAGGACAGGGGTTGAGTGAAGCTTTCTTT.

The chain couples TRBV25-1 to TRBJ2-7; perhaps TRBD1 as D (5 bases). CDR3 length equals 13 residues. Looked up from germline, CDR1 is MGHDK and CDR2 is SYGVNS. V gave up 5 bases and J gave up 0 bases, with 8 bases separating them. The CDR3 is CASSWTTSYEQYF. Here the CDR3 DNA reads TGTGCCAGCAGTTGGACAACCTCCTACGAGCAGTACTTC.

The chain links TRBV28 to TRBJ1-5; 7 bases are shared with TRBD1. Germline values: CDR1 MDHEN, CDR2 SYDVKM. This CDR3 has 19 residues. Germline trimming cut 3 bases from V and 4 bases from J; bases unmatched to any gene: 18. Here the CDR3 DNA reads TGTGCCAGCAGTTTTAGGGCCGACAGGGTCTCGCTAAGGAATCAGCCCCAGCATTTT. Its protein product is CASSFRADRVSLRNQPQHF.

The chain joins TRBV4-1 to TRBJ2-1; 12 bases map to TRBD1. This CDR3 contains 17 residues. V dropped 3 bases and J dropped 8; count of bases not matched to a gene: 11. Per the germline V gene, CDR1 is MGHRA and CDR2 is YSYEKL. CDR3 loop: CASSHLPGQGAGHEQFF. The CDR3 DNA follows: TGCGCCAGCAGCCACCTCCCGGGACAGGGGGCGGGTCATGAGCAGTTCTTC.